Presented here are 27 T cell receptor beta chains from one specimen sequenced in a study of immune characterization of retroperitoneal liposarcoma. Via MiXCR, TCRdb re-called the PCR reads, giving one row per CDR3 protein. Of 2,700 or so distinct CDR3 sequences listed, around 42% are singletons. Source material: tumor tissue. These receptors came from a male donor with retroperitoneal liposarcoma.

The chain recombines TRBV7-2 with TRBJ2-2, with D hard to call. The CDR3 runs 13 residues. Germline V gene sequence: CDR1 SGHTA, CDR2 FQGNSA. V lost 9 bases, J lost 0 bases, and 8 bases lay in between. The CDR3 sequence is CARDSPNTGELFF. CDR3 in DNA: TGTGCCAGAGACTCACCGAACACCGGGGAGCTGTTTTTT.

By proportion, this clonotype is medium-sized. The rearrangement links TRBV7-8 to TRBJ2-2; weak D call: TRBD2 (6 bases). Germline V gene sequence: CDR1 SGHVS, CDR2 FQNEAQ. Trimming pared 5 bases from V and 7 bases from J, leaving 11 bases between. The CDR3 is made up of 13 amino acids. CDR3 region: CASSGRRDGELFF. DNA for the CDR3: TGTGCCAGCAGCGGAAGGCGGGACGGGGAGCTGTTTTTT.

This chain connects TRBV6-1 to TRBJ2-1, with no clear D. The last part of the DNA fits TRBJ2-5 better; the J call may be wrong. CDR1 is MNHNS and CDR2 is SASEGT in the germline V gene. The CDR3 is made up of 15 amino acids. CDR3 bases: TGTGCCAGCAGTTTGCGGCCACAGTTTCAAGAGACCCAGTACTTC. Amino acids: CASSLRPQFQETQYF.

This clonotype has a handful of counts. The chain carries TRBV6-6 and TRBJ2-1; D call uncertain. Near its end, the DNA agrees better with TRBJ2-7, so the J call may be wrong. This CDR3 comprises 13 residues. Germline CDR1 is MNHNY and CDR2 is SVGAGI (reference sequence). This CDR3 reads CASSYRDQYEQYF. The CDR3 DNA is TGTGCCAGCAGTTACCGAGATCAATACGAGCAGTACTTC.

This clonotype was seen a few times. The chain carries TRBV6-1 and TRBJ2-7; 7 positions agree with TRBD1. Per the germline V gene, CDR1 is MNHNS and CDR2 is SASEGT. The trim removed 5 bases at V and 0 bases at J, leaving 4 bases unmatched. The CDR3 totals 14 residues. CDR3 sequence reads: CASSPGQSSYEQYF. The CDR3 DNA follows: TGTGCCAGCAGTCCGGGACAGAGCTCCTACGAGCAGTACTTC.

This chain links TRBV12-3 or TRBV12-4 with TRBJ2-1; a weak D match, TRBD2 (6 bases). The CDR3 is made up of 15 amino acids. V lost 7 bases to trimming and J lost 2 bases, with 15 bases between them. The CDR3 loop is CASTPRDWTYNEQFF. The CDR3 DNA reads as TGTGCCAGCACCCCCCGGGACTGGACCTACAATGAGCAGTTCTTC.

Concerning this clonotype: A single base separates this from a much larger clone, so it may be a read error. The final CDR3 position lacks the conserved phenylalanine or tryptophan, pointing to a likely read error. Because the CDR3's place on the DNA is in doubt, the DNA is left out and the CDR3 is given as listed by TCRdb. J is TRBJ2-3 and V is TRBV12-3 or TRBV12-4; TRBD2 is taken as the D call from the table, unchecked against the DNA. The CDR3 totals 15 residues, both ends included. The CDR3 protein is CASRHEGSPPYEQYC.

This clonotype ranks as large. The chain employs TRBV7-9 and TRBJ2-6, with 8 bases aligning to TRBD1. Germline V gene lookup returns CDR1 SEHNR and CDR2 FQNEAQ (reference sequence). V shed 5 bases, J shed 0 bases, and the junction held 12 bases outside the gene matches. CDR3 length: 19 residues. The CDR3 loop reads CASSPLPGTGDSGANVLTF. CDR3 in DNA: TGTGCCAGCAGCCCACTTCCCGGGACAGGCGACTCTGGGGCCAACGTCCTGACTTTC.

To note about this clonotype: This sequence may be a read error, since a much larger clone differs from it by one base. The CDR3 DNA reads TGTGCCAGCAGTTACGGGGGCTGGGAGACCCAGTTCTTC. The encoded protein is CASSYGGWETQFF. This rearrangement joins TRBV6-5 to TRBJ2-1, with a possible D match to TRBD1 (6 bases). V shed 2 bases and J shed 13 bases, with 15 bases lying between them. The length of the CDR3 is 13 residues. The V gene's germline CDR1 is MNHEY and CDR2 SVGAGI.

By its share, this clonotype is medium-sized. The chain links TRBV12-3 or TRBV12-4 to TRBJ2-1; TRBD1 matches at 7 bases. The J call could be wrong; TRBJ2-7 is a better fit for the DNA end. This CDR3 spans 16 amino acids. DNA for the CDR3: TGTGCCAGCAGTTACCGACAGGGTGGCTCCTACAATGAGCAGTACTTC. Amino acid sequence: CASSYRQGGSYNEQYF.

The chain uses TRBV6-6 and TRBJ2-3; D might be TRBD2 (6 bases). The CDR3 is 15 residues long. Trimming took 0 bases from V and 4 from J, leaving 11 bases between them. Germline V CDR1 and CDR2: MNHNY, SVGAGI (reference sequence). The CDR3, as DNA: TGTGCCAGCAGTTACTCGGTGGGAGGCGCAGATACGCAGTATTTT. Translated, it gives CASSYSVGGADTQYF.

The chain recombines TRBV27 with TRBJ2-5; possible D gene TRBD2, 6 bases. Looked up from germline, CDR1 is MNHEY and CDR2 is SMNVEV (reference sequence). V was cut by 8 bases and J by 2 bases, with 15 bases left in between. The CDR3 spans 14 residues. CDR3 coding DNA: TGTGCCAGCGGGCGGGACTGGCTACAAGAGACCCAGTACTTC. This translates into CASGRDWLQETQYF.

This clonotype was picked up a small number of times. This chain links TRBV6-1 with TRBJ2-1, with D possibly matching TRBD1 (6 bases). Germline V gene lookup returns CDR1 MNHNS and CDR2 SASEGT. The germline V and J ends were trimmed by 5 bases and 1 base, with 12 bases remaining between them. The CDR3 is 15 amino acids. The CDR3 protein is CASSPQDSSYNEQFF. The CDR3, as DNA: TGTGCCAGCAGTCCTCAGGACAGTTCCTACAATGAGCAGTTCTTC.

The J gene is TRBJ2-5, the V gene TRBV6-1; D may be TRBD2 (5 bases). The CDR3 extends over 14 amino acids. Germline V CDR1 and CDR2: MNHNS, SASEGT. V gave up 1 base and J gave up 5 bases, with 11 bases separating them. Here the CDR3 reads CASSEGTGWETQYF. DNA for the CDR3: TGTGCCAGCAGTGAAGGGACGGGGTGGGAGACCCAGTACTTC.

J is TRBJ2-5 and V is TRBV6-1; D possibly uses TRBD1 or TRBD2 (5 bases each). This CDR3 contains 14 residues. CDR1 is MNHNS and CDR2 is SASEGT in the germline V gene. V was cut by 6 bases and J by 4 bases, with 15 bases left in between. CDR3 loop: CASSPRDPLETQYF. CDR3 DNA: TGTGCCAGCAGCCCTCGGGACCCCTTAGAGACCCAGTACTTC.

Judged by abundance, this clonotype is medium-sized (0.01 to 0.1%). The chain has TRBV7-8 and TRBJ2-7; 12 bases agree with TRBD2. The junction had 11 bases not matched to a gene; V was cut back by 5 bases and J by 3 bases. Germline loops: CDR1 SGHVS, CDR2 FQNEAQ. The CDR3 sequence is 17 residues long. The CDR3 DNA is TGTGCCAGCAGCCTACCCCGACTAGCGGGAGCGAACTACGAGCAGTACTTC. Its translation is CASSLPRLAGANYEQYF.

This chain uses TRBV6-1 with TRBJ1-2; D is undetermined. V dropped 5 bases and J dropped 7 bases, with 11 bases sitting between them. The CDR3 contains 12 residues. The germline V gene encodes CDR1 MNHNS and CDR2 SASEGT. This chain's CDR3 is CASSHLIGGYTF. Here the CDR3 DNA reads TGTGCCAGCAGTCATCTTATCGGTGGCTACACCTTC.

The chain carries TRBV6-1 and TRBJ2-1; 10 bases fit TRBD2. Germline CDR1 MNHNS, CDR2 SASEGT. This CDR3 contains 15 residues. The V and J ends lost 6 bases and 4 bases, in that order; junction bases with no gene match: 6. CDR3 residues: CASRGGTSVYNEQFF. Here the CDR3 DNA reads TGTGCCAGCAGAGGAGGGACTAGCGTATACAATGAGCAGTTCTTC.

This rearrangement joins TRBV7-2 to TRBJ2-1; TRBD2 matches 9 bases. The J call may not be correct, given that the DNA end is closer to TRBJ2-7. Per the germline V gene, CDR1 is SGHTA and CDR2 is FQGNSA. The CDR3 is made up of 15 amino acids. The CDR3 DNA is TGTGCCAGCAGCGACTGGGAGCGGGGGGACTACGAGCAGTACTTC. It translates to CASSDWERGDYEQYF.

The CDR3 DNA is TGTGCCACCGGCTCACCGGGACAGGCGGACAATGAGCAGTTCTTC. The encoded protein is CATGSPGQADNEQFF. The chain recombines TRBV24-1 with TRBJ2-1; 8 bases fit TRBD1. This CDR3 is 15 amino acids long. CDR1 and CDR2 from the germline V gene are KGHDR and SFDVKD. The V gene end was trimmed by 9 bases and the J gene end by 5 bases; junction bases not matched to a gene: 11.

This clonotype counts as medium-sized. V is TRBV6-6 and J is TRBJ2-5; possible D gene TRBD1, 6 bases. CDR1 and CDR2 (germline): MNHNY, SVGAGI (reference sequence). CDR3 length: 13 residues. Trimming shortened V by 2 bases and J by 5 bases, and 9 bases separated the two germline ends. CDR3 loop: CASSYGGWETQYF. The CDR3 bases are TGTGCCAGCAGTTACGGGGGCTGGGAGACCCAGTACTTC.

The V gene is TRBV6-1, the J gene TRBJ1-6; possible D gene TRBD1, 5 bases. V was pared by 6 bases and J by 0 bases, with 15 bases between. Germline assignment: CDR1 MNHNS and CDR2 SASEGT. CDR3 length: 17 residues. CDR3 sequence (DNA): TGTGCCAGCAGCCTGGGACTGTCGAGCTCCTATAATTCACCCCTCCACTTT. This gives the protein CASSLGLSSSYNSPLHF.

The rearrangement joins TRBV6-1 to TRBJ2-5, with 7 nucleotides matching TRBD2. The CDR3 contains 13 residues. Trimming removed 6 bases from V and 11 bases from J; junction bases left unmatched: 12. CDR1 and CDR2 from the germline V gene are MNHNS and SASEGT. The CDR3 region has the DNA TGTGCCAGCAGGCTAGCGGTGTGGAGTGAGCAGTACTTC. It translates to CASRLAVWSEQYF.

The CDR3 loop reads CASSQGLTSYEQYF. DNA of the CDR3: TGTGCCAGCAGCCAGGGACTGACCTCCTACGAGCAGTACTTC. The chain joins TRBV7-2 to TRBJ2-7; a possible D gene is TRBD2 (6 bases). This CDR3 region has 14 residues. Looked up from germline, CDR1 is SGHTA and CDR2 is FQGNSA. V gave up 5 bases and J gave up 0 bases, with 11 bases separating them.

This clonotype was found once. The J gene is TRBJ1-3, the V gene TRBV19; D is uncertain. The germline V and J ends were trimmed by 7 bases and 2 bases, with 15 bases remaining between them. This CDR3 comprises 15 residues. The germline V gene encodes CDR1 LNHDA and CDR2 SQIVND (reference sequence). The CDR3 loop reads CASTIQPGAGNTIYF. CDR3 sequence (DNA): TGTGCCAGTACCATTCAGCCCGGAGCTGGAAACACCATATATTTT.

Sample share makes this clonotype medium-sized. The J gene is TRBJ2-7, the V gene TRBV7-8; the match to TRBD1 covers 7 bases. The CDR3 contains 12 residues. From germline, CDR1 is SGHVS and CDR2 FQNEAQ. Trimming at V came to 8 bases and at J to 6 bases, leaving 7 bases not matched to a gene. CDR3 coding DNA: TGTGCCAGCGGCACCAACAGGGGCGAGCAGTACTTC. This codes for CASGTNRGEQYF.

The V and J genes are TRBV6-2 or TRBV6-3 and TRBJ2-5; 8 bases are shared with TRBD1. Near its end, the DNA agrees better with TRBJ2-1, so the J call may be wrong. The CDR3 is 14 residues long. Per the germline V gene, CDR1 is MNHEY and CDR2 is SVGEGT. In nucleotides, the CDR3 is TGTGCCAGCAGCCGGGACAGGTCATCCTACGAGCAGTTCTTC. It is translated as CASSRDRSSYEQFF.